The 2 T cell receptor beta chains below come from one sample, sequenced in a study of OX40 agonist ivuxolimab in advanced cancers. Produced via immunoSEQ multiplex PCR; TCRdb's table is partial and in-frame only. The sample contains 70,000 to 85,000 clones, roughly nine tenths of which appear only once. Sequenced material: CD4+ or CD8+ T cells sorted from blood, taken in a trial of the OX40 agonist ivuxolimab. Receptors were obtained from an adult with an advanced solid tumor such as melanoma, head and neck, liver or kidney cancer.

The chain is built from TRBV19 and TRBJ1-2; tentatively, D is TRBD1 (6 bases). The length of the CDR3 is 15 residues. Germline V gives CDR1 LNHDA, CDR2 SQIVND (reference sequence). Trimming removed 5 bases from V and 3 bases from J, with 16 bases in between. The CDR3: CASSASSGVDYGYTF. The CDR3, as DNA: TGTGCCAGTAGTGCGAGCTCAGGGGTCGACTATGGCTACACCTTC.

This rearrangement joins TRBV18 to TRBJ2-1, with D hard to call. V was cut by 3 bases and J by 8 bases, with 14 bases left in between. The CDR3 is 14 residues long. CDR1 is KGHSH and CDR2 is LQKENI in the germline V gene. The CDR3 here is CASSPLLSADEQFF. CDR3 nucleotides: TGTGCCAGCTCACCGCTCCTCTCCGCCGATGAGCAGTTCTTC.